A selection of T cell receptor beta chains follows, all from one sample in a study of OX40 agonist ivuxolimab in advanced cancers. The repertoire was sequenced with immunoSEQ multiplex PCR; TCRdb's copy has only in-frame clones and lacks some. This table has about 68,000 clones, 65% to 90% appearing once. Sample: CD4+ or CD8+ T cells sorted from blood, taken in a trial of the OX40 agonist ivuxolimab. The receptor source for this set is an adult with an advanced solid tumor such as melanoma, head and neck, liver or kidney cancer. Both conserved end residues are part of each CDR3. A D gene is named only where the DNA matches it firmly. The size of a clone is reported for some rows only, either as once, few or many, or as a class for expanded clones.

V,J,D,size,DNA,CDR3
TRBV7-9,TRBJ1-1,-,-,TGTGCCAGCAGCTCAGGGGATGAAGCTTTCTTT,CASSSGDEAFF
TRBV7-2,TRBJ2-1,-,-,TGTGCCAGCAGCCCTGGAGGGGGGGAGCAGTTCTTC,CASSPGGGEQFF
TRBV5-6,TRBJ2-5,TRBD2,few,TGTGCCAGCACCACATGGGGCGGGGGACTCGTGGGGACCCAGTACTTC,CASTTWGGGLVGTQYF
TRBV29-1,TRBJ1-1,TRBD1,-,TGCAGCGTTACCTACGGGACAGGGTCAACTGAAGCTTTCTTT,CSVTYGTGSTEAFF
TRBV10-3,TRBJ1-5,-,-,TGTGCCATCAGTGATACGAGCAATCAGCCCCAGCATTTT,CAISDTSNQPQHF
TRBV7-9,TRBJ2-2,TRBD1,-,TGTGCCAGCAGCTTAGGCACAGGGGGCGCGAACACCGGGGAGCTGTTTTTT,CASSLGTGGANTGELFF
TRBV6-1,TRBJ2-1,TRBD2,-,TGTGCCAGCACCGAAGGTCTAGCGGGAGAACGGGGGTTCTTC,CASTEGLAGERGFF
TRBV5-1,TRBJ2-7,-,-,TGCGCCAGCAGCTTGCAGGGGAACTACGAGCAGTACTTC,CASSLQGNYEQYF
TRBV5-4,TRBJ2-5,-,-,TGTGCCAGCAGCTCCGGAGGGCCCTCGGGAGAGACCCAGTACTTC,CASSSGGPSGETQYF
TRBV30,TRBJ2-7,-,-,TGTGCCTCAAATGGGCCAGGGCAGAATTACGAGCAGTACTTC,CASNGPGQNYEQYF
TRBV5-4,TRBJ2-3,TRBD2,-,TGTGCCAGCAGCTTTCGACTAGCGGGAGGAGATACGCAGTATTTT,CASSFRLAGGDTQYF
TRBV7-3,TRBJ2-5,TRBD1,once,TGTGCCAGCAGCTTAAATGAGGGGGCGGGAGAGACCCAGTACTTC,CASSLNEGAGETQYF
TRBV6-6,TRBJ1-5,-,-,TGTGCCAGCAGTTCAGGATACAATCAGCCCCAGCATTTT,CASSSGYNQPQHF
TRBV5-1,TRBJ2-7,-,-,TGCGCCAGCAGCTTGAATACCTACGAGCAGTACTTC,CASSLNTYEQYF
TRBV9,TRBJ1-2,-,once,TGTGCCAGCAGCCCCGGGGGGGGCGGCTATGGCTACACCTTC,CASSPGGGGYGYTF
TRBV29-1,TRBJ2-7,-,once,TGCAGCGTTGTAAGGGGGGCCTACGAGCAGTACTTC,CSVVRGAYEQYF
TRBV4-3,TRBJ2-3,-,-,TGCGCCAGCAGCCAAGGACCAGCTACAGATACGCAGTATTTT,CASSQGPATDTQYF
TRBV7-9,TRBJ2-3,TRBD2,-,TGTGCCAGTATACCGGGACTAGCGGAATCAGATACGCAGTATTTT,CASIPGLAESDTQYF
TRBV18,TRBJ2-1,TRBD2,-,TGTGCCAGCTCACCGGGACTAGTAAAGTCCCATGAGCAGTTCTTC,CASSPGLVKSHEQFF
TRBV6-4,TRBJ1-4,TRBD1,-,TGTGCCAGCAGTGACTCGGACAGGCCCCCTGCAACTAATGAAAAACTGTTTTTT,CASSDSDRPPATNEKLFF
TRBV19,TRBJ2-5,TRBD1,-,TGTGCCTCCCACGGCCGGGACAGGGGTTTAGAGACCCAGTACTTC,CASHGRDRGLETQYF
TRBV7-8,TRBJ1-1,-,-,TGTGCCAGCAGAGGGGGGAGGCTCTGGGGGAACACTGAAGCTTTCTTT,CASRGGRLWGNTEAFF
TRBV21-1,TRBJ1-1,-,-,TGTGCCAGCAGCACACAGGGGCTAGACGAAGCTTTCTTT,CASSTQGLDEAFF
TRBV18,TRBJ1-1,-,once,TGTGCCAGCTCTCTACAGATGAACACTGAAGCTTTCTTT,CASSLQMNTEAFF
TRBV27,TRBJ1-2,TRBD1,-,TGTGCCAGCAGTTTATCCGGACAGGGGGCGTTCTATGGCTACACCTTC,CASSLSGQGAFYGYTF
TRBV4-3,TRBJ2-3,TRBD1,-,TGCGCCAGCAGCCAAGATCGGACAGGGTTGCAGTATTTT,CASSQDRTGLQYF
TRBV27,TRBJ2-6,-,-,TGTGCCAGCAGTCAAACCGACAGGTCTCTGGGGGCCAACGTCCTGACTTTC,CASSQTDRSLGANVLTF
TRBV6-5,TRBJ2-1,-,few,TGTGCCAGCAGGACTACCCGGAGGGCGGGTGAGCAGTTCTTC,CASRTTRRAGEQFF
TRBV19,TRBJ2-7,TRBD1,-,TGTGCCAGTAGTAAACCGGGACAGGGCTACGAGCAGTACTTC,CASSKPGQGYEQYF
TRBV10-3,TRBJ2-6,-,-,TGTGCCATCAGTTTCGGCCTCTCTGGGGCCAACGTCCTGACTTTC,CAISFGLSGANVLTF
TRBV29-1,TRBJ1-2,-,-,TGCAGCGTTGAAAGGGGACAAGACGGCTACACCTTC,CSVERGQDGYTF
TRBV7-8,TRBJ2-3,-,-,TGTGCCAGCAGGCGACAGGATACGCAGTATTTT,CASRRQDTQYF
TRBV28,TRBJ2-3,-,-,TGTGCCAGCAGTTTCCCCAAACGGGGTGGTAGAAATACGCAGTATTTT,CASSFPKRGGRNTQYF
TRBV7-6,TRBJ1-4,TRBD1,-,TGTGCCAGCAGCTTAGGAGGACAGGGGGTTAATGAAAAACTGTTTTTT,CASSLGGQGVNEKLFF
TRBV7-2,TRBJ2-1,-,-,TGTGCCAGCACCGAGGGTAAAAGGTATGAGCAGTTCTTC,CASTEGKRYEQFF
TRBV7-2,TRBJ2-7,-,-,TGTGCCAGCAGCGGCCGGAGGCCTCCCGGAGGGCAGTACTTC,CASSGRRPPGGQYF
TRBV9,TRBJ2-1,TRBD2,-,TGTGCCAGCAGCGTAGGTGGCGGGAGGGCCCCGGGTGAGCAGTTCTTC,CASSVGGGRAPGEQFF
TRBV2,TRBJ1-4,-,few,TGTGCCAGCAGTGGTACTGAAAAACTGTTTTTT,CASSGTEKLFF
TRBV30,TRBJ2-1,-,-,TGTGCCTGGAGCCCCCTTGGGAGCTTTGGGAATGAGCAGTTCTTC,CAWSPLGSFGNEQFF
TRBV28,TRBJ2-2,TRBD2,-,TGTGCCAGCAGTTTTCGGGGGGTTGCGGTCGGGGAGCTGTTTTTT,CASSFRGVAVGELFF
TRBV6-6,TRBJ1-1,TRBD1,few,TGTGCCGGACGGGGACAGGGTTGGGGAGGGACTGAAGCTTTCTTT,CAGRGQGWGGTEAFF
TRBV11-2,TRBJ1-2,-,-,TGTGCCAGCAGCTTAGGAGGTGGAGATGGCTACACCTTC,CASSLGGGDGYTF
TRBV10-3,TRBJ1-1,-,-,TGTGCCATCAGGAATGTCGGGGTGACGGACACTGAAGCTTTCTTT,CAIRNVGVTDTEAFF
TRBV30,TRBJ2-2,TRBD2,-,TGTGCCTGGAGTGCAGGACTAGCGGGAGGTACCGGGGAGCTGTTTTTT,CAWSAGLAGGTGELFF